The 3 T cell receptor beta chains in this list originate from one sample, sequenced in a study of T-cell reconstitution after alpha-beta-depleted transplantation in children. TCRbeta library construction was performed incorporating unique molecular identifiers. TCRdb reprocessed the PCR reads via MiXCR and lists one record per CDR3 protein. Of roughly 670,000 distinct CDR3 sequences listed, around 12% are singletons. This specimen consisted of PBMCs, obtained before TCRalphabeta/CD19-depleted stem cell transplant. The receptors were gathered from a girl aged 2-10 years with congenital amegakaryocytic thrombocytopenia, due to receive a stem cell transplant.

This chain links TRBV21-1 with TRBJ1-1; TRBD1 is the table's D call, not checked against the DNA. TRBV21-1 represents a pseudogene. CDR3 length equals 14 residues. CDR3 bases: TGTGCCAGCAGCAAATTACGAGGAGGGGACAGCGCTTTCTTT. It translates to CASSKLRGGDSAFF.

This clonotype was observed many times. The chain has TRBV11-2 and TRBJ1-4; D unresolved. V lost 2 bases, J lost 8 bases, and 12 bases lay in between. Germline CDR1 and CDR2: SGHAT and FQNNGV. The CDR3 is 14 residues long. CDR3 protein: CASSLTGYEEKLFF. The CDR3, as DNA: TGTGCCAGCAGCTTAACCGGGTATGAGGAAAAACTGTTTTTT.

CDR3 bases: TGTGCCAGCAGCTTCCTTCGACGGGTGGGCGATGAGCAGTTCTTC. Translated: CASSFLRRVGDEQFF. The gene calls are TRBV7-2 and TRBJ2-1; D is undetermined. V lost 3 bases and J 8 bases, leaving 17 bases between the germline ends. This CDR3 spans 15 amino acids. Germline V lookup: CDR1 SGHTA, CDR2 FQGNSA. Full variable domain (remainder filled in from reference TRBV7-2 and TRBJ2-1): GAGVSQSPSNKVTEKGKDVELRCDPISGHTALYWYRQSLGQGLEFLIYFQGNSAPDKSGLPSDRFSAERTGGSVSTLTIQRTQQEDSAVYLCASSFLRRVGDEQFFGPGTRLTVL.